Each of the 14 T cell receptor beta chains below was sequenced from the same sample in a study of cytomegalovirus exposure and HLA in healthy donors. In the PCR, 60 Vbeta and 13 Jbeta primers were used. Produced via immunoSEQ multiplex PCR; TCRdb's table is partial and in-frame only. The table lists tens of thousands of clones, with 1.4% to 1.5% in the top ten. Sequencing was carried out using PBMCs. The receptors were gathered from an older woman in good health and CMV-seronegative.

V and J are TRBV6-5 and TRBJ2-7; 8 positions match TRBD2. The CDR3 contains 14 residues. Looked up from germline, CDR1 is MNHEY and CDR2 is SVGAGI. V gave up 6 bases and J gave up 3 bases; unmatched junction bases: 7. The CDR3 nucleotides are TGTGCCAGCAGCTTCTCGGCGGGAGGCTACGAGCAGTACTTC. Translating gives CASSFSAGGYEQYF.

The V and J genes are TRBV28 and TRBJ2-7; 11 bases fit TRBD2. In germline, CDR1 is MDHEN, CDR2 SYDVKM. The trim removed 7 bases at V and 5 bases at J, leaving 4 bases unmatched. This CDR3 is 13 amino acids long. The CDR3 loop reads CASTSGRLDEQYF. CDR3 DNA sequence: TGTGCCAGCACTAGCGGGAGGTTGGACGAGCAGTACTTC.

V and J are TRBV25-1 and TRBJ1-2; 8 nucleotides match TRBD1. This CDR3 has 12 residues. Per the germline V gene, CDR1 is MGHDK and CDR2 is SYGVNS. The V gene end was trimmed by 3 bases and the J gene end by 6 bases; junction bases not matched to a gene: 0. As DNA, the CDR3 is TGTGCCAGCAGTGAGGGACAGGATGGCTACACCTTC. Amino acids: CASSEGQDGYTF.

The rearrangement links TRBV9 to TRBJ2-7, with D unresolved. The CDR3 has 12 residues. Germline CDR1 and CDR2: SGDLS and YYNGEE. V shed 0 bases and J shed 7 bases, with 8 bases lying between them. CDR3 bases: TGTGCCAGCAGCGTAGATTCCCGGGAGCAGTACTTC. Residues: CASSVDSREQYF.

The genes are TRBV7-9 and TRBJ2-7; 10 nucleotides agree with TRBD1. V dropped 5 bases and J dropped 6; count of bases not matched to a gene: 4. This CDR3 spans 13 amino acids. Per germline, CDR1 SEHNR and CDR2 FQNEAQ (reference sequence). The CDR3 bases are TGTGCCAGCAGCAAGCGACAGGGGGCCGAGCAGTACTTC. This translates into CASSKRQGAEQYF.

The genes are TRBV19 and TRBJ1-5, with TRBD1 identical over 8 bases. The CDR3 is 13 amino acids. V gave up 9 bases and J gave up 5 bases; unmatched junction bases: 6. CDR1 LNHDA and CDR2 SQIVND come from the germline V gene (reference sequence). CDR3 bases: TGTGCCAGCGGACAGGGTTCCGATCAGCCCCAGCATTTT. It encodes CASGQGSDQPQHF. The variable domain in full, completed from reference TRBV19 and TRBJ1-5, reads DGGITQSPKYLFRKEGQNVTLSCEQNLNHDAMYWYRQDPGQGLRLIYYSQIVNDFQKGDIAEGYSVSREKKESFPLTVTSAQKNPTAFYLCASGQGSDQPQHFGDGTRLSIL.

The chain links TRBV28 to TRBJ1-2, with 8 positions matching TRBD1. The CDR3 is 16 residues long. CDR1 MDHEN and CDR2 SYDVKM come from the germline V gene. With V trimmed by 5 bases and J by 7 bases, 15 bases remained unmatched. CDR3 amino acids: CASSLGQEVLSGGYTF. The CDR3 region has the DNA TGTGCCAGCAGTCTGGGACAGGAAGTCTTGTCCGGTGGCTACACCTTC.

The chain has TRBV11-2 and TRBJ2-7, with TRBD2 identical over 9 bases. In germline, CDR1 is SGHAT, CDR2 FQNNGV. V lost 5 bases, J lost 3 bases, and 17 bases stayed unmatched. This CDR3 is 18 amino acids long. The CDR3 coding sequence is TGTGCCAGCAGCCCACTAAACCGGTTAGCGGGAGTGCTCTACGAGCAGTACTTC. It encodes CASSPLNRLAGVLYEQYF.

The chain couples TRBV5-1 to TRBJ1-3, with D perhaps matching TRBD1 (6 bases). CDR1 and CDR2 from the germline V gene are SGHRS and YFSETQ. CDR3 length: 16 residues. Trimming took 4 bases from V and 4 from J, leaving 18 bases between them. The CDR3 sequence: CASSPRTASEGNTIYF. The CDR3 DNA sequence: TGCGCCAGCAGCCCTAGGACAGCTTCTGAAGGAAACACCATATATTTT.

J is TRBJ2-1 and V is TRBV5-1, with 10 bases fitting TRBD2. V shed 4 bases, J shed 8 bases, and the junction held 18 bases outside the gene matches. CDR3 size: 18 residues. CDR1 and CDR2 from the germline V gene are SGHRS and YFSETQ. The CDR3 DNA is TGCGCCAGCAGCCCCCAACCCAGTCTAGCGGGAGTAGGGGATGAGCAGTTCTTC. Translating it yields CASSPQPSLAGVGDEQFF.

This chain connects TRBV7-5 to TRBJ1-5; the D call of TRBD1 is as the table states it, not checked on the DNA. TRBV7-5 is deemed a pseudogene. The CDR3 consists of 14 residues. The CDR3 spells CAGPTQGCNQPQHF. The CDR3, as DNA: TGTGCCGGCCCGACACAGGGTTGCAATCAGCCCCAGCATTTT.

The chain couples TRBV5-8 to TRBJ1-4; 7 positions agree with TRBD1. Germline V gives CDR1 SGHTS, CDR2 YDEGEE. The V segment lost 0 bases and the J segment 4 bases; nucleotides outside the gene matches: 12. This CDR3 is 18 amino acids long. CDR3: CASSLGTIPGQFNEKLFF. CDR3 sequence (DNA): TGTGCCAGCAGCTTGGGAACGATTCCGGGACAGTTTAATGAAAAACTGTTTTTT. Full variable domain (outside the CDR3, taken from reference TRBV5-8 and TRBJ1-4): EAGVTQSPTHLIKTRGQQATLRCSPISGHTSVYWYQQALGLGLQFLLWYDEGEERNRGNFPPRFSGRQFPNYSSELNVNALELEDSALYLCASSLGTIPGQFNEKLFFGSGTQLSVL.

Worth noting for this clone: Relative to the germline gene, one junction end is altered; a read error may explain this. The CDR3 protein is CASRLDGRGNYGYTF. The CDR3 region has the DNA TGTGCCAGCCGCTTAGACGGGCGGGGAAACTATGGCTACACCTTC. The V and J genes are TRBV7-2 and TRBJ1-2; the D is unclear. In germline, CDR1 is SGHTA, CDR2 FQGNSA. CDR3 length: 15 amino acids.

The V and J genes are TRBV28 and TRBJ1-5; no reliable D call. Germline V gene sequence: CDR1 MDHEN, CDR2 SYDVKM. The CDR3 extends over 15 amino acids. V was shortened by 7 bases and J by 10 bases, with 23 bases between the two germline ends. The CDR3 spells CASTPLGRGFYPQHF. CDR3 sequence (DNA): TGTGCCAGCACCCCCCTGGGTCGGGGTTTTTACCCCCAGCATTTT.